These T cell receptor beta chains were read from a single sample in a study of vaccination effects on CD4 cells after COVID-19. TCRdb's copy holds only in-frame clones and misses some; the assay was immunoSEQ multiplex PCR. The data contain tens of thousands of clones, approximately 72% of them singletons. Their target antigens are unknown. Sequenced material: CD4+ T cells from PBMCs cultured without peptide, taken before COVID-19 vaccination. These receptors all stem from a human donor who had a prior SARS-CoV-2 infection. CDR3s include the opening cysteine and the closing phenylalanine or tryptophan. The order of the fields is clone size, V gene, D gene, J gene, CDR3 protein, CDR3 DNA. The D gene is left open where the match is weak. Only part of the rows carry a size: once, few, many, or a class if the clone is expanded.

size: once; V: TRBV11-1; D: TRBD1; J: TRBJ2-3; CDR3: CASSRAGQGWGDTQYF; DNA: TGTGCCAGCAGCCGGGCCGGACAGGGGTGGGGGGATACGCAGTATTTT
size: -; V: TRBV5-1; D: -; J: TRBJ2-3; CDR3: CASSYPADTDTQYF; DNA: TGCGCCAGCAGCTATCCCGCGGACACAGATACGCAGTATTTT
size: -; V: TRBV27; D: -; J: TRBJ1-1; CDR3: CASKLGGWNTEAFF; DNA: TGTGCCAGCAAACTGGGAGGGTGGAACACTGAAGCTTTCTTT
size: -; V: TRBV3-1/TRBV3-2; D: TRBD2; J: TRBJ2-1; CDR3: CASSQGLATLRHDEQFF; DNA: TGTGCCAGCAGCCAAGGACTAGCAACCCTCCGACACGATGAGCAGTTCTTC
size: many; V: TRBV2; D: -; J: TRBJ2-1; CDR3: CAAAGSPNNEQFF; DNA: TGTGCGGCTGCAGGGTCCCCTAACAATGAGCAGTTCTTC
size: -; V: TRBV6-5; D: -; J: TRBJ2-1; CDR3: CASRTHSSYNEQFF; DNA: TGTGCCAGCAGGACTCATAGCTCCTACAATGAGCAGTTCTTC
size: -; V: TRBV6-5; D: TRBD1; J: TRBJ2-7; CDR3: CASRDDRVEQYF; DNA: TGTGCCAGCAGAGACGACAGGGTCGAGCAGTACTTC
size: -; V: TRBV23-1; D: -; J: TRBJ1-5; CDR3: CAGKGQGRRLQPQHF; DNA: TGCGCGGGGAAGGGGCAGGGAAGGCGTCTTCAGCCCCAGCATTTT
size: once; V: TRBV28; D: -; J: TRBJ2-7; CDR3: CASSLNRGGIYEQYF; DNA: TGTGCCAGCAGTTTAAATAGGGGTGGGATCTACGAGCAGTACTTC
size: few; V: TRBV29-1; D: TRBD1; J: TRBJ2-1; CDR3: CSVEGGQPYNEQFF; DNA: TGCAGCGTTGAAGGGGGACAGCCCTACAATGAGCAGTTCTTC
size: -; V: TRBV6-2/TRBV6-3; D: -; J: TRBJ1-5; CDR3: CASSYRYAPQHF; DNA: TGTGCCAGCAGTTACAGGTACGCGCCCCAGCATTTT
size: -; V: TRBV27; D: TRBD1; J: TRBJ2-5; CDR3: CASSRTGQETQYF; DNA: TGTGCCAGCAGTCGGACAGGTCAAGAGACCCAGTACTTC
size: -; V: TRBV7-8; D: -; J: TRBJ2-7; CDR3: CASSLSAYEQYF; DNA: TGTGCCAGCAGCCTCTCAGCCTACGAGCAGTACTTC